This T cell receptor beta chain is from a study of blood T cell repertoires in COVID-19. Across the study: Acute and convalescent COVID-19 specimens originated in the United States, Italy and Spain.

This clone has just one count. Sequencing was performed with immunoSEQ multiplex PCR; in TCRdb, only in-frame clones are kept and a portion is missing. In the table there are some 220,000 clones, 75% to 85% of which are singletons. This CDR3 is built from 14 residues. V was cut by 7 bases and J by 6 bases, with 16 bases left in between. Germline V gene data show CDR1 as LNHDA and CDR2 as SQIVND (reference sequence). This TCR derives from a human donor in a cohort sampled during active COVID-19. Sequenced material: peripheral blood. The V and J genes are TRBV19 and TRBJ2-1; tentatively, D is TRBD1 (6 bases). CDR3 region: CASKVVLGGNEQFF. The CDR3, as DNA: TGTGCCAGTAAAGTGGTTTTAGGGGGCAATGAGCAGTTCTTC.